This is a list of T cell receptor beta chains from one sample in a study of T cells after yellow fever vaccination. TCRdb re-derived calls from the 5' RACE reads in MiXCR, one entry per CDR3 protein. The sample shows hundreds of thousands of distinct CDR3 sequences, 6.2% of them seen only once. Sequences were derived from PBMCs, sampled 5 days after the yellow fever booster vaccination. Source of these receptors: a man aged 30-40 years who received the YFV17D yellow fever vaccine. Each CDR3 is given with its conserved first and last residue. A D gene is named only where the DNA matches it firmly. The listing skips clone size in some rows; elsewhere it reads once, few, many or a size class.

TRBJ2-7 TRBD1 - 11 TRBV29-1 CSGQDSYEQYF
TRBJ2-7 TRBD2 many 16 TRBV5-1 CASSPTSGRPPYEQYF
TRBJ1-1 TRBD1 - 16 TRBV30 CAWSTLQGARYTEAFF
TRBJ2-5 - - 12 TRBV3-1 CASSFRKGTQYF
TRBJ2-7 TRBD1 many 15 TRBV7-2 CASSASRDRPPEQYF
TRBJ2-5 - many 13 TRBV10-3 CAIRRTGQETQYF
TRBJ1-1 - - 14 TRBV18 CASSQGGMGTEAFF
TRBJ2-7 - many 11 TRBV18 CASSAGEGLYF
TRBJ2-2 - - 15 TRBV5-1 CASSSNRVNTGELFF
TRBJ1-1 - - 15 TRBV18 CASSPPSGRGTEAFF
TRBJ2-3 - few 20 TRBV20-1 CSARDLELGAPLASTDTQYF
TRBJ2-3 TRBD2 many 17 TRBV20-1 CSARGPSGSRYTDTQYF
TRBJ2-5 TRBD2 - 14 TRBV10-3 CAISRLAGVETQYF
TRBJ2-6 - - 18 TRBV3-1 CASTPSLLKVSGANVLTF
TRBJ1-2 - - 15 TRBV6-5 CASSYRRGRTVSYTF
TRBJ2-7 - few 17 TRBV7-2 CASSESFGSRSSYEQYF
TRBJ2-1 TRBD1 - 13 TRBV20-1 CSAKTGAQNEQFF
TRBJ1-3 - - 14 TRBV20-1 CSASPQRSGNTIYF
TRBJ2-1 TRBD2 many 13 TRBV9 CASSALAGNEQFF
TRBJ2-7 - many 12 TRBV6-2/TRBV6-3 CASSYYFYEQYF
TRBJ2-7 - many 15 TRBV7-7 CASSSTPLAPDEQYF
TRBJ2-2 - many 14 TRBV20-1 CSASSPQRTGELFF
TRBJ2-3 - few 16 TRBV20-1 CSAGTGGHRSTDTQYF
TRBJ2-5 - many 13 TRBV12-3/TRBV12-4 CASSLVGVETQYF
TRBJ2-7 - many 14 TRBV6-5 CASSYGGPSNEQYF
TRBJ2-5 - - 13 TRBV10-1 CASSDRLVETQYF
TRBJ2-1 TRBD2 many 14 TRBV28 CAGRSGRRANEQFF
TRBJ2-6 - few 18 TRBV19 CASNSPGFLSSGANVLTF
TRBJ2-1 TRBD2 - 18 TRBV4-3 CASSQDIGLADSYNEQFF
TRBJ2-4 TRBD1 - 14 TRBV5-1 CASSSGQGKNIQYF
TRBJ2-5 - few 13 TRBV19 CASSRGQSETQYF
TRBJ2-5 - few 15 TRBV28 CASSLAGTAVETQYF
TRBJ1-6 - many 15 TRBV21-1 CASSWDRANNSPLHF
TRBJ2-1 TRBD1 few 19 TRBV4-3 CASSRTGAWGQVDYNEQFF
TRBJ2-1 - - 14 TRBV11-1 CASSLRFTYNEQFF
TRBJ2-3 - few 12 TRBV5-1 CASSIDTDTQYF
TRBJ1-1 TRBD1 few 14 TRBV28 CASSKGQEDTEAFF
TRBJ2-5 - few 14 TRBV7-3 CASSLMAETGTQYF
TRBJ2-1 TRBD2 - 13 TRBV6-5 CASSLPAGNEQFF
TRBJ1-4 - many 16 TRBV9 CASSVDPTSLNEKLFF
TRBJ2-3 TRBD2 few 15 TRBV12-3/TRBV12-4 CASKLSGSSADTQYF
TRBJ2-7 - many 14 TRBV6-2/TRBV6-3 CASSHEGGTYEQYF
TRBJ2-7 TRBD1 many 14 TRBV6-1 CASTLGQGASEQYF
TRBJ2-1 TRBD2 many 14 TRBV3-1 CASSQPLAGVGQFF
TRBJ2-7 - - 14 TRBV6-5 CASSYSTGAYEQYF
TRBJ2-5 - many 17 TRBV6-2/TRBV6-3 CASSYPGPFQHQETQYF
TRBJ2-6 - few 18 TRBV7-8 CASSLHPGLVSGANVLTF
TRBJ1-5 TRBD1 - 14 TRBV12-3/TRBV12-4 CASSWTGGDQPQHF
TRBJ2-7 TRBD2 few 15 TRBV7-2 CASSPSRGRAGEQYF
TRBJ2-4 - many 11 TRBV28 CASSKENIQYF
TRBJ2-7 TRBD1 few 16 TRBV7-2 CASSLGRGQTNYEQYF
TRBJ2-5 TRBD2 few 21 TRBV4-1 CASSQEAPYGLAGEGEETQYF
TRBJ2-1 TRBD1 many 19 TRBV6-5 CASSYSPLASDRVGNEQFF
TRBJ2-1 - many 12 TRBV7-2 CASSRTHNEQFF
TRBJ2-7 - many 12 TRBV20-1 CSAGDSSYEQYF